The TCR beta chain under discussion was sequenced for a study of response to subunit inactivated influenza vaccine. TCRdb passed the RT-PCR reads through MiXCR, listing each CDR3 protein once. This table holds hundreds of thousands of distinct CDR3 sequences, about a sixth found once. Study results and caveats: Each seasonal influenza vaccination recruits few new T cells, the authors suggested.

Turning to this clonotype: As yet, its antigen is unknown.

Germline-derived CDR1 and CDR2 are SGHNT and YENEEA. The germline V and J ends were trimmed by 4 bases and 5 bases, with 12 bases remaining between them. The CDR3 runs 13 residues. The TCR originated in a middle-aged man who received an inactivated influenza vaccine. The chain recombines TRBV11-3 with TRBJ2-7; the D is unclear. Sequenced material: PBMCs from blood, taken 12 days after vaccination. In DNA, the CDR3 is TGTGCCAGCAGCTCTGGGGTAACCCACGAGCAGTACTTC. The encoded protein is CASSSGVTHEQYF.